These T cell receptor beta chains were read from a single sample in a study of identical twins. TCRdb independently ran MiXCR on the 5' RACE reads; one entry per CDR3 protein. Of some 710,000 distinct CDR3 sequences in the sample, around 6% were seen once. The source material was naive T cells sorted from blood. These receptors were obtained from a man between 18 and 29 years old in good health. The CDR3 runs from the conserved cysteine through the conserved F or W. D genes are given only for firm matches. Clone size, where shown, is once, few, many, or a class for clones that have expanded.

size	D	V	J	CDR3	DNA
NA	NA	TRBV28	TRBJ2-3	CASSRGGLRSTDTQYF	TGTGCCAGCAGTCGAGGGGGGTTACGGAGCACAGATACGCAGTATTTT
NA	TRBD2	TRBV15	TRBJ2-1	CATSSPGGSGLASEQFF	TGTGCCACCAGCAGCCCTGGGGGGTCGGGACTAGCTTCTGAGCAGTTCTTC
many	TRBD1	TRBV29-1	TRBJ2-1	CSVDPGGNEQFF	TGCAGCGTTGACCCAGGGGGCAATGAGCAGTTCTTC
NA	TRBD1	TRBV20-1	TRBJ1-2	CSASPGQGFGYTF	TGCAGTGCTTCGCCGGGACAGGGTTTCGGCTACACCTTC
few	TRBD1	TRBV7-9	TRBJ2-4	CASSTTGQGAENIQYF	TGTGCCAGCAGCACTACGGGACAGGGGGCTGAAAACATTCAGTACTTC
many	NA	TRBV12-3/TRBV12-4	TRBJ1-3	CASSFIRGGPPGNTIYF	TGTGCCAGCAGTTTTATTAGGGGGGGCCCCCCTGGAAACACCATATATTTT
many	TRBD1	TRBV10-3	TRBJ2-5	CAISESDRVQGIETQYF	TGTGCCATCAGTGAATCAGACAGGGTGCAGGGGATCGAGACCCAGTACTTC
many	TRBD1	TRBV5-1	TRBJ1-1	CASSLSGTGIEAFF	TGCGCCAGCAGCTTGTCAGGGACAGGGATTGAAGCTTTCTTT
many	NA	TRBV25-1	TRBJ2-1	CASSDSGSYNEQFF	TGTGCCAGCAGTGATAGCGGCTCCTACAATGAGCAGTTCTTC
NA	TRBD1	TRBV7-8	TRBJ2-2	CASKRGDSGPGELFF	TGTGCCAGCAAACGAGGGGACAGCGGTCCCGGGGAGCTGTTTTTT
NA	TRBD2	TRBV10-3	TRBJ2-2	CAISESGLAGSNTGELFF	TGTGCCATCAGTGAGTCCGGACTAGCGGGATCGAACACCGGGGAGCTGTTTTTT
NA	TRBD2	TRBV4-2	TRBJ2-1	CASSHLAGVLDEQFF	TGTGCCAGCAGCCATCTAGCGGGAGTACTTGATGAGCAGTTCTTC
few	NA	TRBV28	TRBJ2-3	CASKGLNGDTQYF	TGTGCCAGCAAGGGCCTCAACGGGGATACGCAGTATTTT
NA	TRBD1	TRBV5-1	TRBJ2-1	CASSLDGTGFYNEQFF	TGCGCCAGCAGCTTGGATGGGACAGGATTCTACAATGAGCAGTTCTTC
NA	NA	TRBV7-7	TRBJ2-5	CASSFIQDRQETQYF	TGTGCCAGCAGCTTCATCCAGGACCGTCAAGAGACCCAGTACTTC
many	TRBD1	TRBV12-3/TRBV12-4	TRBJ1-2	CASSYKQGAYGYTF	TGTGCCAGCAGTTATAAACAGGGGGCCTATGGCTACACCTTC
NA	NA	TRBV18	TRBJ2-7	CASSPPSPSYEQYF	TGTGCCAGCTCACCACCGAGTCCGTCCTACGAGCAGTACTTC
many	TRBD2	TRBV12-3/TRBV12-4	TRBJ2-3	CASSLLGGRADTQYF	TGTGCCAGCAGTTTACTGGGCGGGAGAGCAGATACGCAGTATTTT
many	NA	TRBV6-1	TRBJ1-1	CASSPREATEAFF	TGTGCCAGCAGTCCCAGGGAGGCCACTGAAGCTTTCTTT
NA	NA	TRBV7-8	TRBJ1-1	CASSRAGSEAFF	TGTGCCAGCAGCAGGGCAGGGTCTGAAGCTTTCTTT
few	NA	TRBV3-1	TRBJ2-1	CASSQDVFTNEQFF	TGTGCCAGCAGCCAAGATGTTTTCACGAATGAGCAGTTCTTC
few	TRBD2	TRBV20-1	TRBJ2-7	CSARDGAGGSYEQYF	TGCAGTGCTAGAGATGGGGCGGGAGGATCCTACGAGCAGTACTTC
many	NA	TRBV28	TRBJ2-7	CASSTPQGKSYEQYF	TGTGCCAGCAGTACCCCACAGGGAAAGTCCTACGAGCAGTACTTC
few	NA	TRBV20-1	TRBJ2-7	CSAREGRVTGEQYF	TGCAGTGCTAGAGAGGGCAGGGTCACCGGGGAGCAGTACTTC
many	TRBD1	TRBV12-3/TRBV12-4	TRBJ2-1	CASSQTGGYNEQFF	TGTGCCAGCAGTCAGACAGGGGGCTACAATGAGCAGTTCTTC
NA	NA	TRBV7-2	TRBJ2-3	CASSLFPGPTDTQYF	TGTGCCAGCAGCCTCTTCCCGGGACCTACAGATACGCAGTATTTT
many	NA	TRBV29-1	TRBJ2-1	CSVSPRRRNSYNEQFF	TGCAGCGTGTCCCCCCGGCGGAGAAACTCCTACAATGAGCAGTTCTTC
many	TRBD1	TRBV7-2	TRBJ2-1	CASSLEPGTGYVF	TGTGCCAGCAGCTTAGAGCCCGGGACAGGGTATGTCTTC
many	NA	TRBV25-1	TRBJ2-3	CASSDRARLTDTQYF	TGTGCCAGCAGTGATAGGGCCCGCCTCACAGATACGCAGTATTTT
many	TRBD2	TRBV7-2	TRBJ2-5	CASSSAGVGTQYF	TGTGCCAGCAGCTCTGCGGGAGTGGGGACCCAGTACTTC
NA	NA	TRBV15	TRBJ1-1	CATSRDGVFGTEAFF	TGTGCCACCAGCAGAGATGGGGTTTTTGGCACTGAAGCTTTCTTT
many	TRBD1	TRBV6-2/TRBV6-3	TRBJ1-5	CASNRDSSNQPQHF	TGTGCCAGTAACCGGGACAGCAGCAATCAGCCCCAGCATTTT
many	TRBD2	TRBV15	TRBJ2-3	CATIAGGSLNTDTQYF	TGTGCCACCATAGCGGGAGGATCCCTGAACACAGATACGCAGTATTTT
few	NA	TRBV7-9	TRBJ2-5	CASSRDWTRETQYF	TGTGCCAGCAGTCGGGACTGGACGCGGGAGACCCAGTACTTC
NA	NA	TRBV7-9	TRBJ1-5	CASSSGLGSYSNQPQHF	TGTGCCAGCAGCTCCGGACTCGGGTCTTATAGCAATCAGCCCCAGCATTTT
NA	TRBD1	TRBV11-1	TRBJ1-3	CASSPPAPDRGLGNTIYF	TGTGCCAGCAGCCCCCCAGCCCCGGACAGGGGACTTGGAAACACCATATATTTT
NA	NA	TRBV12-3/TRBV12-4	TRBJ2-3	CASSQAWGPDTQYF	TGTGCCAGCAGCCAGGCATGGGGGCCAGATACGCAGTATTTT
many	TRBD1	TRBV29-1	TRBJ2-5	CSALPLRDRGKETQYF	TGCAGCGCACTTCCTCTGCGGGACAGGGGAAAAGAGACCCAGTACTTC
NA	NA	TRBV9	TRBJ2-5	CASSVGSLQETQYF	TGTGCCAGCAGCGTAGGTAGTCTGCAAGAGACCCAGTACTTC
NA	TRBD2	TRBV12-3/TRBV12-4	TRBJ2-7	CASSLADITYEQYF	TGTGCCAGCAGCCTAGCGGATATAACCTACGAGCAGTACTTC
few	TRBD1	TRBV19	TRBJ1-5	CASSILLGQGGSQPQHF	TGTGCCAGTAGTATTTTGTTGGGGCAGGGGGGGAGTCAGCCCCAGCATTTT
few	NA	TRBV24-1	TRBJ2-1	CATSDPGSIREQFF	TGTGCCACCAGTGACCCCGGGTCTATCCGGGAGCAGTTCTTC
many	NA	TRBV28	TRBJ2-1	CASHSTLSNEQFF	TGTGCCAGCCACTCGACCCTCTCGAATGAGCAGTTCTTC
many	NA	TRBV21-1	TRBJ1-5	CASPKFIRGPNQPQHF	TGTGCCAGCCCCAAATTCATCAGGGGACCGAATCAGCCCCAGCATTTT
many	NA	TRBV27	TRBJ2-3	CASSLYGTTDTQYF	TGTGCCAGCAGTTTATATGGGACCACAGATACGCAGTATTTT
many	TRBD2	TRBV7-3	TRBJ2-1	CASSFTSGLGNEQFF	TGTGCCAGCAGCTTTACTAGCGGGCTGGGGAATGAGCAGTTCTTC
NA	NA	TRBV12-3/TRBV12-4	TRBJ2-3	CASTTGTDTQYF	TGTGCCAGCACTACGGGTACAGATACGCAGTATTTT
few	NA	TRBV2	TRBJ1-1	CASSPTGRKNTEAFF	TGTGCCAGCAGCCCTACCGGACGGAAGAACACTGAAGCTTTCTTT
NA	NA	TRBV27	TRBJ2-2	CASSLYQGLGTGELFF	TGTGCCAGCAGTTTATATCAGGGCTTGGGCACCGGGGAGCTGTTTTTT
many	NA	TRBV29-1	TRBJ2-1	CSVESARDEQFF	TGCAGCGTTGAGAGTGCCAGAGATGAGCAGTTCTTC
many	TRBD1	TRBV7-2	TRBJ2-5	CASSLDDRGRETQYF	TGTGCCAGCAGCTTAGATGACAGGGGGCGAGAGACCCAGTACTTC
NA	TRBD1	TRBV2	TRBJ2-3	CASYWGQGLNTQYF	TGTGCCAGCTACTGGGGACAGGGCTTGAATACGCAGTATTTT
many	TRBD1	TRBV9	TRBJ2-7	CASSARQGGYEQYF	TGTGCCAGCAGCGCTCGACAGGGGGGGTACGAGCAGTACTTC
many	NA	TRBV12-3/TRBV12-4	TRBJ2-2	CASINAGELFF	TGTGCCAGCATCAATGCCGGGGAGCTGTTTTTT
few	NA	TRBV18	TRBJ2-1	CASSSTGQSYEQFF	TGTGCCAGCTCATCCACGGGACAATCTTATGAGCAGTTCTTC